One and the same sample provided the 27 T cell receptor beta chains below, sequenced in a study of siplizumab effects on memory and regulatory T cells (dated by TCRdb to about 2019). Libraries were made using the immunoSEQ multiplex PCR assay. The table was pulled from immuneACCESS by TCRdb, which kept in-frame rearrangements only. Such tables lose some clones; where checked, under half of the loss comes from unresolved V genes, and the rest has no known cause. Present in this sample are approximately 50,000 clones, over 90% of which were seen just once. The biggest ten clones account for under 20% of the sample. The sample consisted of CD8+ T cells sorted from blood. These receptors all come from a human donor in good health.

This clone occurred once. CDR3 sequence (DNA): TGTGCCAGTAGTCTCGTGTCAGGGGGCACTGAAGCTTTCTTT. It translates to CASSLVSGGTEAFF. The genes are TRBV19 and TRBJ1-1; TRBD1 agrees at 7 bases. The V gene end was trimmed by 5 bases and the J gene end by 4 bases; junction bases not matched to a gene: 7. Germline assignment: CDR1 LNHDA and CDR2 SQIVND (reference sequence). The CDR3 is made up of 14 amino acids.

This clone has just one count. The V call is TRBV11-3, the J call TRBJ2-5; D possibly corresponds to TRBD2 (6 bases). The V gene lost 3 bases and the J gene lost 0 bases, with 11 bases spanning the gap. The CDR3 runs 15 residues. CDR1 is SGHNT and CDR2 is YENEEA in the germline V gene. The chain's CDR3 is CASSFGSGNQETQYF. The CDR3 bases are TGTGCCAGCAGCTTTGGTAGCGGAAACCAAGAGACCCAGTACTTC.

This clone is a singleton in its sample. The V gene is TRBV27, the J gene TRBJ2-7; maybe TRBD1 (6 bases). CDR1 MNHEY and CDR2 SMNVEV come from the germline V gene (reference sequence). The CDR3 extends over 13 amino acids. Trimming took off 6 bases at V and 1 base at J, with 10 bases between the two ends. The CDR3 loop is CASSQGPSYEQYF. CDR3 DNA sequence: TGTGCCAGCAGCCAGGGGCCTTCCTACGAGCAGTACTTC.

This chain joins TRBV19 and TRBJ2-1; possible D gene TRBD2, 6 bases. The CDR3 runs 15 residues. V was trimmed by 6 bases and J by 3 bases, leaving 15 bases between them. In germline, CDR1 is LNHDA, CDR2 SQIVND (reference sequence). The CDR3 protein is CASSHPASVYNEQFF. In DNA, the CDR3 is TGTGCCAGTAGCCATCCCGCTAGCGTCTACAATGAGCAGTTCTTC.

The chain links TRBV27 to TRBJ2-5; no definite D call. Germline values: CDR1 MNHEY, CDR2 SMNVEV (reference sequence). This CDR3 is built from 12 residues. Trimming left V 2 bases short and J 7 bases short, with 8 bases between. DNA for the CDR3: TGTGCCAGCAGTTTAGGCACCGGGACCCAGTACTTC. It is translated as CASSLGTGTQYF.

The chain employs TRBV2 and TRBJ2-2; 8 bases align to TRBD2. V shed 11 bases and J 5 bases; nucleotides not matched to a gene: 13. Germline V gene lookup returns CDR1 SNHLY and CDR2 FYNNEI. The CDR3 contains 15 residues. The CDR3 is CARGKTGGPTGELFF. As DNA, the CDR3 is TGTGCCCGAGGGAAGACGGGAGGGCCTACCGGGGAGCTGTTTTTT.

This chain uses TRBV5-1 with TRBJ2-7; 7 bases map to TRBD1. The germline CDR1 and CDR2 sequences are SGHRS and YFSETQ. The CDR3 consists of 15 residues. The V segment lost 1 base and the J segment 3 bases; nucleotides outside the gene matches: 7. The CDR3 reads CASSLSPGTDYEQYF. DNA for the CDR3: TGCGCCAGCAGCTTGTCCCCGGGGACAGACTACGAGCAGTACTTC.

This chain links TRBV27 with TRBJ2-7; maybe TRBD2 (6 bases). CDR3 length: 13 residues. Germline values: CDR1 MNHEY, CDR2 SMNVEV (reference sequence). V shed 8 bases and J shed 0 bases, with 11 bases lying between them. Here the CDR3 DNA reads TGTGCCAGCTCCATCGGGAGCTCCTACGAGCAGTACTTC. It is translated as CASSIGSSYEQYF.

The gene calls are TRBV13 and TRBJ2-1; tentatively, D is TRBD2 (5 bases). Germline CDR1 is PRHDT and CDR2 is FYEKMQ (reference sequence). The CDR3 sequence is 14 residues long. Trimming removed 3 bases from V and 8 bases from J, with 14 bases in between. The CDR3 nucleotides read TGTGCCAGCAGCTTTCGGGGTTTGGCCGATGAGCAGTTCTTC. It codes for CASSFRGLADEQFF.

This clone has a single count. This chain uses TRBV6-6 with TRBJ2-7, with 8 bases fitting TRBD1. The ends lost 6 bases at V and 3 bases at J; junction bases unmatched: 4. CDR1 and CDR2 (germline): MNHNY, SVGAGI (reference sequence). The CDR3 sequence is 13 residues long. DNA of the CDR3: TGTGCCAGCAGCCTCAGGGGGCACTACGAGCAGTACTTC. Translating it yields CASSLRGHYEQYF.

This clone appeared a few times. The chain couples TRBV27 to TRBJ2-1; D is uncertain. The V gene's germline CDR1 is MNHEY and CDR2 SMNVEV (reference sequence). CDR3 size: 11 residues. The V end was cut by 1 base, the J end by 5 bases, with 0 bases between. The CDR3 protein is CASSLYNEQFF. Here the CDR3 DNA reads TGTGCCAGCAGTTTATACAATGAGCAGTTCTTC.

The chain carries TRBV14 and TRBJ2-2; 7 bases align to TRBD2. Per the germline V gene, CDR1 is SGHDN and CDR2 is FVKESK. The CDR3 sequence is 21 residues long. The V gene end was trimmed by 2 bases and the J gene end by 7 bases; junction bases not matched to a gene: 25. CDR3 sequence (DNA): TGTGCCAGCAGCCAATATAGGGACCGTCATGGCGGGAGTCGCTCCCGCGGGGAGCTGTTTTTT. Translating it yields CASSQYRDRHGGSRSRGELFF.

The chain is built from TRBV27 and TRBJ2-1; no clear D gene. Trimming took 2 bases from V and 1 from J, leaving 9 bases between them. In germline, CDR1 is MNHEY, CDR2 SMNVEV (reference sequence). This CDR3 region has 15 residues. In DNA form, the CDR3 reads TGTGCCAGCAGTTTAACGCAGACGTCCTACAATGAGCAGTTCTTC. It encodes CASSLTQTSYNEQFF.

The chain uses TRBV11-2 and TRBJ1-1; 11 bases line up with TRBD1. Germline trimming cut 5 bases from V and 10 bases from J; bases unmatched to any gene: 3. The CDR3 runs to 12 residues. Per germline, CDR1 SGHAT and CDR2 FQNNGV. In DNA, the CDR3 is TGTGCCAGCAGCGACGGGACAGGGGGAGCTTTCTTT. It specifies CASSDGTGGAFF.

The chain employs TRBV4-1 and TRBJ2-1; TRBD2 matches 11 bases. Germline loops: CDR1 MGHRA, CDR2 YSYEKL. The CDR3 spans 16 residues. J gave up 8 bases and V 4 bases, and 10 bases lay outside the gene matches. Here the CDR3 DNA reads TGCGCCAGCAGCCCCGTGGGTAGCGGGGGGGCTGATGAGCAGTTCTTC. Amino acid sequence: CASSPVGSGGADEQFF.

The chain links TRBV27 to TRBJ1-2; D perhaps matches TRBD1 (6 bases). The CDR3 runs 15 residues. The germline gives CDR1 MNHEY, CDR2 SMNVEV (reference sequence). The ends were cut back, 5 bases at V and 7 bases at J, with 20 bases in the middle. The CDR3: CASSQGTGGRAGYTF. The CDR3, as DNA: TGTGCCAGCAGTCAGGGCACCGGGGGCCGGGCTGGCTACACCTTC.

The chain couples TRBV4-1 to TRBJ2-1; 13 nucleotides agree with TRBD2. This CDR3 has 18 amino acids. V was clipped by 3 bases and J by 2 bases; unmatched bases: 7. Germline loops: CDR1 MGHRA, CDR2 YSYEKL. The CDR3: CASSHQIGLAGAYNEQFF. DNA for the CDR3: TGCGCCAGCAGCCACCAAATCGGACTAGCGGGAGCCTACAATGAGCAGTTCTTC.

V and J are TRBV9 and TRBJ2-2, with no clear D. The CDR3 is 14 amino acids. CDR1 and CDR2 from the germline V gene are SGDLS and YYNGEE. V shed 3 bases and J shed 2 bases, with 8 bases lying between them. CDR3 residues: CASSGTANTGELFF. The DNA for the CDR3 is TGTGCCAGCAGCGGAACGGCTAACACCGGGGAGCTGTTTTTT.

On this clone: Germline and junction disagree at one end, which may indicate a read error. The rearrangement uses TRBV7-8 and TRBJ2-7; 10 bases map to TRBD2. CDR1 and CDR2 from the germline V gene are SGHVS and FQNEAQ. CDR3 length: 16 amino acids. This chain's CDR3 is CASSLQLAGDPRMIVF. CDR3 in DNA: TGTGCCAGCAGCTTACAGCTAGCGGGAGACCCCCGAATGATTGTGTTC.

The chain links TRBV6-1 to TRBJ2-2; the D gene is possibly TRBD2 (5 bases). The CDR3 is 16 amino acids. The germline V gene encodes CDR1 MNHNS and CDR2 SASEGT. Trimming took 2 bases from V and 6 from J, leaving 16 bases between them. CDR3: CASSERGPWTSGELFF. CDR3 DNA: TGTGCCAGCAGTGAACGGGGTCCCTGGACGTCCGGGGAGCTGTTTTTT.

V gene TRBV7-2 combines with J gene TRBJ2-5, with TRBD2 matching over 8 bases. Germline CDR1 reads SGHTA; CDR2 reads FQGNSA. There are 17 residues in the CDR3. The junction had 12 bases not matched to a gene; V was cut back by 1 base and J by 5 bases. CDR3 sequence reads: CASSLGSGGPFWETQYF. CDR3 DNA sequence: TGTGCCAGCAGCTTAGGGTCGGGAGGGCCGTTTTGGGAGACCCAGTACTTC. Looking up the rest from reference TRBV7-2 and TRBJ2-5 gives the full variable domain: GAGVSQSPSNKVTEKGKDVELRCDPISGHTALYWYRQSLGQGLEFLIYFQGNSAPDKSGLPSDRFSAERTGGSVSTLTIQRTQQEDSAVYLCASSLGSGGPFWETQYFGPGTRLLVL.

The CDR3 bases are TGTGCCAGCAGTTGGTTTTTAGCGGGAGGGCCGGGTTGTGAGCAGTTCTTC. Its translation is CASSWFLAGGPGCEQFF. This chain connects TRBV28 to TRBJ2-1; the match to TRBD2 covers 11 bases. With 4 bases clipped from V and 9 bases from J, the junction kept 14 bases outside the gene matches. Per the germline V gene, CDR1 is MDHEN and CDR2 is SYDVKM. This CDR3 contains 17 residues.

The rearrangement uses TRBV10-1 and TRBJ2-7; D gene ambiguous. CDR1 is WNHNN and CDR2 is SYGVQD in the germline V gene (reference sequence). This CDR3 region has 13 residues. The V gene lost 5 bases and the J gene lost 3 bases, with 11 bases spanning the gap. CDR3 sequence: CASSLDADYEQYF. DNA for the CDR3: TGCGCCAGCAGTCTAGACGCCGACTACGAGCAGTACTTC.

This clone was seen a single time. V and J are TRBV29-1 and TRBJ2-1; 9 bases align to TRBD2. Germline-derived CDR1 and CDR2 are SQVTM and ANQGSEA. With 3 bases clipped from V and 9 bases from J, the junction kept 6 bases outside the gene matches. This CDR3 is 13 amino acids long. The CDR3 DNA reads as TGCAGCGTTGAGCTAGCGGGAAGGTTTGAGCAGTTCTTC. This sequence encodes CSVELAGRFEQFF.

This rearrangement joins TRBV6-4 to TRBJ2-3; TRBD1 matches 7 bases. Germline V gives CDR1 MRHNA, CDR2 SNTAGT. This CDR3 region has 15 residues. V lost 0 bases to trimming and J lost 3 bases; unmatched junction nucleotides: 3. The CDR3 region has the DNA TGTGCCAGCAGTGACTCGAAGGGGGCGACAGATACGCAGTATTTT. Encoded protein: CASSDSKGATDTQYF.

The genes are TRBV7-3 and TRBJ2-7; a weak D match, TRBD1 (6 bases). Deletions cut 5 bases from V and 1 base from J, with 9 bases between. Germline V lookup: CDR1 SGHTA, CDR2 FQGTGA. CDR3 length: 13 residues. The CDR3 DNA sequence: TGTGCCAGCAGCGAACAGGGTTCCTACGAGCAGTACTTC. Translating it yields CASSEQGSYEQYF.

This clone occurred once. The CDR3 reads CASSEAGQSFYEQYF. CDR3 DNA: TGTGCCAGCAGTGAGGCGGGACAGAGTTTCTACGAGCAGTACTTC. This sequence joins TRBV5-5 and TRBJ2-7, with D possibly being TRBD1 (7 bases). Germline CDR1 is SGHKS and CDR2 is YYEKEE (reference sequence). The V gene lost 5 bases and the J gene lost 3 bases, with 18 bases spanning the gap. This CDR3 has 15 amino acids.